This TCR beta chain derives from a study of siplizumab effects on memory and regulatory T cells (dated by TCRdb to about 2019). Study-wide context: The effect of the anti-CD2 antibody siplizumab on alloreactive T-cell subsets was examined in allogeneic mixed lymphocyte reactions constructed from human PBMCs. Overall results and qualifications from the work: Compared with memory T cells, unstimulated naive T cells appeared more diverse, and naive cells seemed to make a substantial contribution to the alloresponse. Roughly 75-95% of proliferating CD4+ or CD8+ clones could not be assigned a naive or memory phenotype. Because sequences below about 10^-5 frequency were poorly captured, only a minor fraction of alloreactive clones could be mapped to unstimulated subsets. Of the alloreactive CD4+ clones that could be mapped, the Treg-derived share averaged approximately 69% with siplizumab compared with under 35% in control reactions. Siplizumab significantly lowered the cumulative frequency of alloreactive sequences that could be traced to unstimulated CD4+ memory T cells. Whether proliferating Tregs from siplizumab cultures actually had suppressive function was not functionally confirmed.

Concerning this clone itself: This receptor's antigen is unknown. No per-base quality is available; no much larger clone lies one base away.

Library preparation employed the immunoSEQ multiplex PCR assay. About 10^5 TCR templates per sample were assayed by the deep sequencing platform. Genomic DNA extracted from sorted T cells was used for TCRbeta CDR3 sequencing. Under the source paper's analysis protocol: Clonal analysis of TCRbeta CDR3 data was done in the R programming language. Alloreactive CD4+ and CD8+ clones were defined by comparing unstimulated samples with post-reaction CFSE-low samples. Regulatory or non-regulatory origin was assigned to alloreactive CD4+ clones by matching of sequences to sorted unstimulated Treg and non-Treg repertoires. TCRdb took over this immuneACCESS table, retaining in-frame rearrangements with V and J assigned. Such tables are incomplete; in checked studies, under half of the missing clones stem from an unresolved V gene, and the remainder is unexplained. The V and J calls and clone size were taken over from that table, and D and trimming were inferred from the DNA. The sample data list about 100,000 clones, and about 91% of these were observed just once. 0.55% to 0.85% of the sample belongs to the ten largest clones.

Sorted unstimulated T cells and proliferating T cells recovered from mixed lymphocyte reactions were subjected to TCRbeta CDR3 sequencing. Fresh whole blood from ten HLA-typed healthy donors was used as the source from which PBMCs were isolated. To map where alloreactive clones came from, CD4+ regulatory T cells in the unstimulated state were FACS-sorted. The specimen sequenced was Tregs sorted from blood. The TCR comes from a human donor in good health.

The CDR3 amino acid sequence is: CASMGLRVIAGDTDTQYF. The sequenced DNA: TGTGCCAGCATGGGGTTGAGAGTTATAGCGGGAGACACAGATACGCAGTATTTT. Rearrangement joined TRBV2 to TRBJ2-3; TRBD2 lines up with 9 middle nucleotides. Here V drops 7 bases and J drops 2 bases, and the junction holds 16 bases not matched to any gene. For CDR1 and CDR2, the germline V gene lists SNHLY and FYNNEI. From the cysteine through the phenylalanine, the CDR3 covers 18 amino acids. This entry keeps only the CDR3 DNA: 54 bases, framed from base 1. With the portions outside the CDR3 filled from the reference TRBV2 and TRBJ2-3 genes, the complete variable region becomes EPEVTQTPSHQVTQMGQEVILRCVPISNHLYFYWYRQILGQKVEFLVSFYNNEISEKSEIFDDQFSVERPDGSNFTLKIRSTKLEDSAMYFCASMGLRVIAGDTDTQYFGPGTRLTVL.